This is a list of T cell receptor beta chains from one sample in a study of Graves' ophthalmopathy and Graves' hyperthyroidism. TCRdb itself ran the multiplex PCR reads through MiXCR, one entry per CDR3 protein. Of 450,000 to 600,000 distinct CDR3 sequences in the sample, under 45% were seen once. The material sequenced was peripheral blood or thyroid tissue (not recorded which). These receptors all stem from an adult man with Graves' hyperthyroidism. Each CDR3 is given with its conserved first and last residue. Each record gives: V gene, J gene, D gene, clone size, CDR3 protein, CDR3 DNA. D genes are given only for firm matches. The listing skips clone size in some rows; elsewhere it reads once, few, many or a size class.

>TRBV7-2|TRBJ2-5|TRBD1|-
CASSLTGQYQETQYF
TGTGCCAGCAGCCTGACGGGACAGTATCAAGAGACCCAGTACTTC
>TRBV13|TRBJ2-7|TRBD2|many
CASSLLRLAGGLSYEQYF
TGTGCCAGCAGCTTACTGAGACTAGCGGGAGGCCTCTCCTACGAGCAGTACTTC
>TRBV6-5|TRBJ2-5|-|many
CASSSAGQWTETQYF
TGTGCCAGCAGTTCCGCGGGACAGTGGACAGAGACCCAGTACTTC
>TRBV7-2|TRBJ2-5|-|many
CASSNVQGKETQYF
TGTGCCAGCAGCAACGTCCAGGGTAAAGAGACCCAGTACTTC
>TRBV10-3|TRBJ1-2|TRBD1|many
CAISAPGQGGYGYTF
TGTGCCATCAGTGCCCCTGGACAGGGAGGCTATGGCTACACCTTC
>TRBV7-9|TRBJ2-7|-|-
CASSLVVYDEQYF
TGTGCCAGCAGCTTAGTTGTTTATGATGAGCAGTACTTC
>TRBV12-3/TRBV12-4|TRBJ2-2|-|-
CASLREEWTGELFF
TGTGCCAGCCTCAGGGAGGAGTGGACCGGGGAGCTGTTTTTT
>TRBV7-9|TRBJ2-7|-|-
CASSFGNNEQYF
TGTGCCAGCAGCTTCGGCAACAATGAGCAGTACTTC
>TRBV20-1|TRBJ1-2|TRBD1|-
CSASTGQGAWGYTF
TGCAGTGCTAGCACGGGACAGGGGGCTTGGGGCTACACCTTC
>TRBV7-9|TRBJ2-6|TRBD1|-
CASRSTGDAGANVLTF
TGTGCCAGCAGGTCTACAGGGGACGCTGGGGCCAACGTCCTGACTTTC
>TRBV12-3/TRBV12-4|TRBJ1-2|-|many
CASSPSTGLSYGYTF
TGTGCCAGCAGTCCCTCGACAGGTCTTAGCTATGGCTACACCTTC
>TRBV10-3|TRBJ2-6|-|-
CAISESTADNVLTF
TGTGCCATCAGTGAGTCGACGGCGGACAACGTCCTGACTTTC
>TRBV7-6|TRBJ2-5|-|-
CASSLKIIGGLETQYF
TGTGCCAGCAGCTTAAAGATTATCGGGGGTCTAGAGACCCAGTACTTC
>TRBV29-1|TRBJ2-3|-|few
CSVDRRRQGTDTQYF
TGCAGCGTTGATCGGAGGCGGCAGGGTACAGATACGCAGTATTTT
>TRBV2|TRBJ1-5|-|once
CASSDGGWSNQPQHF
TGTGCCAGCAGTGACGGTGGATGGAGCAATCAGCCCCAGCATTTT
>TRBV12-3/TRBV12-4|TRBJ1-5|-|many
CASSPGPGQPQHF
TGTGCCAGCAGCCCAGGCCCGGGGCAGCCCCAGCATTTT
>TRBV2|TRBJ2-1|-|many
CASAGREQFF
TGTGCCAGCGCCGGTCGTGAGCAGTTCTTC
>TRBV6-6|TRBJ2-5|-|many
CASSEARQTQETQYF
TGTGCCAGCAGTGAAGCTAGACAGACACAAGAGACCCAGTACTTC
>TRBV7-3|TRBJ2-2|-|-
CASSIDRAGGGELFF
TGCGCCAGCAGCATAGACAGGGCGGGAGGCGGGGAGCTGTTTTTT
>TRBV20-1|TRBJ1-5|TRBD1|few
CSARVTGGGQPQHF
TGCAGTGCTAGGGTAACAGGGGGGGGACAGCCCCAGCATTTT